This T cell receptor (beta chain) emerged from a study of vaccination and CD4 T cells after COVID-19. Across the study: Fewer than 10 convalescent patients had mild and one had severe PCR-confirmed SARS-CoV-2 disease. The cells in question were stimulated using overlapping spike peptides derived from SARS-CoV-2, HCoV-NL63, HCoV-OC43 and HCoV-229E.

Stated time point: late sampling 161 to 241 days after vaccination in three convalescent patients. Treatment in this sample: approximately 11-day PBMC culture with coronavirus spike peptide pools or control peptides (ViraFEST assay). Negative selection isolated the CD4+ T cells once the cells had been cultured for over 9 days. Points on this clonotype: What it binds is unknown.

Germline V gene data show CDR1 as SGHVS and CDR2 as FNYEAQ. Deletions cut 3 bases from V and 0 bases from J, with 1 base between. The CDR3 loop spans 12 amino acids. With the Oncomine TCR Beta short-read assay, DNA from cultured CD4+ T cells was sequenced. TCRdb re-derived calls from the PCR reads in MiXCR, one entry per CDR3 protein. Of nearly 25,000 distinct CDR3 sequences listed, about 29% are singletons. The receptor was derived from a human donor who had recovered from COVID-19. The rearrangement uses TRBV7-6 and TRBJ2-3, with D uncertain. The input for sequencing was CD4+ T cells from blood, cultured in vitro, taken about 7 months after SARS-CoV-2 vaccination. The CDR3 is CASSFSTDTQYF. Here the CDR3 DNA reads TGTGCCAGCAGCTTCAGCACAGATACGCAGTATTTT.